The 30 T cell receptor beta chains presented below share a single source sample, sequenced in a study of T cells in Graves' hyperthyroidism and ophthalmopathy. Researchers amplified the TCR beta CDR3 regions from RNA transcripts. With the HTBI primer set, the TCR CDR3 went through a first round of RT-PCR. Each CDR3 protein gets one entry after TCRdb re-called the multiplex PCR reads with MiXCR. The table includes 550,000 to 800,000 distinct CDR3 sequences, 15% to 20% detected once. The sample consisted of blood. The receptor source for this set is a man aged 45-65 years with Graves' hyperthyroidism.

The table lists this clonotype with many counts. The chain couples TRBV28 to TRBJ1-2; D is unresolved. CDR1 MDHEN and CDR2 SYDVKM come from the germline V gene. The CDR3 sequence is 13 residues long. Trimming pared 9 bases from V and 4 bases from J, leaving 15 bases between. CDR3: CASQLGQAYGYTF. DNA of the CDR3: TGTGCCAGTCAATTAGGCCAGGCCTATGGCTACACCTTC.

This clonotype was seen ten or more times. The chain joins TRBV28 to TRBJ2-5; tentative D call: TRBD1 (6 bases). Trimming shortened V by 3 bases and J by 2 bases, and 22 bases separated the two germline ends. Germline V gene sequence: CDR1 MDHEN, CDR2 SYDVKM. The CDR3 loop spans 18 amino acids. CDR3 in DNA: TGTGCCAGCAGTTTGCAGGAAGTAGGCCCACAGGGACAAGAGACCCAGTACTTC. Its translation is CASSLQEVGPQGQETQYF.

This clonotype was observed many times. The genes are TRBV28 and TRBJ2-1; D possibly uses TRBD1 or TRBD2 (5 bases each). The ends were cut back, 3 bases at V and 0 bases at J, with 12 bases in the middle. This CDR3 has 16 residues. Germline loops: CDR1 MDHEN, CDR2 SYDVKM. CDR3: CASSFPYGTSYNEQFF. In DNA, the CDR3 is TGTGCCAGCAGTTTCCCCTATGGGACCTCCTACAATGAGCAGTTCTTC. The full variable domain, in which reference TRBV28 and TRBJ2-1 provide the parts outside the CDR3, is DVKVTQSSRYLVKRTGEKVFLECVQDMDHENMFWYRQDPGLGLRLIYFSYDVKMKEKGDIPEGYSVSREKKERFSLILESASTNQTSMYLCASSFPYGTSYNEQFFGPGTRLTVL.

This clonotype has ten or more counts. The rearrangement joins TRBV12-3 or TRBV12-4 to TRBJ2-1; 12 nucleotides match TRBD2. The CDR3 runs 16 residues. V lost 5 bases and J lost 5; bases outside the gene matches: 7. The DNA of the CDR3 is TGTGCCAGCAGTCGACCGGGACTAGCGGGCGACAATGAGCAGTTCTTC. Translated, it gives CASSRPGLAGDNEQFF.

The V gene is TRBV24-1, the J gene TRBJ2-3, with 7 bases matching TRBD1. Germline V lookup: CDR1 KGHDR, CDR2 SFDVKD. The CDR3 extends over 16 amino acids. V trimming: 1 base; J trimming: 0 bases; junction bases outside the gene matches: 3. CDR3 amino acids: CATSDFDRASTDTQYF. DNA for the CDR3: TGTGCCACCAGTGATTTTGACAGGGCTAGCACAGATACGCAGTATTTT.

The chain employs TRBV28 and TRBJ2-6; 7 nucleotides line up with TRBD1. This CDR3 is 17 amino acids long. Unmatched junction bases numbered 8, after V lost 5 bases and J lost 1 base. The germline CDR1 and CDR2 sequences are MDHEN and SYDVKM. Here the CDR3 reads CASSNRQGKSGANVLTF. Written as DNA, the CDR3 is TGTGCCAGCAGTAACAGACAGGGTAAATCTGGGGCCAACGTCCTGACTTTC.

This clonotype was recorded at least ten times. This rearrangement joins TRBV6-1 to TRBJ1-1; D call uncertain. V lost 1 base, J lost 8 bases, and 20 bases lay in between. The CDR3 is 16 amino acids. Germline assignment: CDR1 MNHNS and CDR2 SASEGT. CDR3 protein: CASSEEADVSPNEAFF. For the CDR3, the DNA is TGTGCCAGCAGTGAAGAGGCGGATGTCTCACCCAACGAAGCTTTCTTT.

At least ten counts were recorded for this clonotype. This sequence joins TRBV28 and TRBJ2-7; D unresolved. This CDR3 region has 13 residues. Trimming stripped 1 base from V and 4 bases from J, with 8 bases between. In germline, CDR1 is MDHEN, CDR2 SYDVKM. CDR3 protein: CASSLSLRYEQYF. CDR3 bases: TGTGCCAGCAGTTTATCCCTTCGGTACGAGCAGTACTTC.

The chain carries TRBV7-9 and TRBJ1-3; D not resolved. V shed 0 bases and J shed 0 bases, with 12 bases lying between them. Germline loops: CDR1 SEHNR, CDR2 FQNEAQ (reference sequence). The CDR3 totals 17 residues. DNA for the CDR3: TGTGCCAGCAGCTTAGCACCAGAAAGGCGCTCTGGAAACACCATATATTTT. Amino acids: CASSLAPERRSGNTIYF.

The chain is built from TRBV28 and TRBJ2-2; tentative D call: TRBD1 (6 bases). CDR3 length: 14 residues. Germline V gene lookup returns CDR1 MDHEN and CDR2 SYDVKM. V shed 4 bases and J shed 6 bases, with 12 bases lying between them. DNA of the CDR3: TGTGCCAGCAGTTCCGGGACAACTGCCGGGGAGCTGTTTTTT. Protein sequence: CASSSGTTAGELFF.

This clonotype came up once. A much larger clone differs from this one at a single base, so this may be a read error. The CDR3 ends on some other residue instead of the conserved phenylalanine or tryptophan, so this is likely a read error. The chain joins TRBV5-1 to TRBJ2-1, with D perhaps assigned TRBD1 or TRBD2 (5 bases each). This CDR3 is 12 amino acids long. Germline V gene sequence: CDR1 SGHRS, CDR2 YFSETQ. V was pared by 5 bases and J by 5 bases, with 8 bases between. CDR3 protein: CASRPGHNEQFL. The DNA of the CDR3 is TGCGCCAGCAGGCCGGGACACAATGAGCAGTTCTTA.

In this sample, this clonotype turned up many times. This sequence joins TRBV11-2 and TRBJ2-1; 10 bases match TRBD2. From germline, CDR1 is SGHAT and CDR2 FQNNGV. The CDR3 has 16 amino acids. The V segment lost 4 bases and the J segment 4 bases; nucleotides outside the gene matches: 7. The CDR3 sequence is CASSSLWTSGYNEQFF. In DNA form, the CDR3 reads TGTGCCAGCAGCTCCCTTTGGACTAGCGGATACAATGAGCAGTTCTTC.

This clonotype appeared a few times. V is TRBV20-1 and J is TRBJ1-3; 9 bases match TRBD1. Germline-derived CDR1 and CDR2 are DFQATT and SNEGSKA (reference sequence). J was trimmed by 3 bases and V by 3 bases; bases with no gene match: 6. This CDR3 is built from 15 residues. CDR3 loop: CSARKGQGLGNTIYF. The CDR3 nucleotides read TGCAGTGCTAGGAAAGGACAGGGGCTTGGAAACACCATATATTTT.

The table lists this clonotype with many counts. This chain connects TRBV27 to TRBJ2-4, with D tentatively TRBD2 (6 bases). From germline, CDR1 is MNHEY and CDR2 SMNVEV (reference sequence). V lost 4 bases and J lost 0, with 13 bases in between. The CDR3 is 16 residues long. This CDR3 is CASSSPGTLAKNIQYF. The CDR3 DNA reads as TGTGCCAGCAGTTCACCCGGGACTCTAGCCAAAAACATTCAGTACTTC.

In this sample, this clonotype turned up many times. The V gene is TRBV19, the J gene TRBJ2-7, with 8 bases aligning to TRBD2. The CDR3 has 14 residues. With V trimmed by 6 bases and J by 0 bases, 4 bases remained unmatched. Germline CDR1 is LNHDA and CDR2 is SQIVND (reference sequence). The CDR3 protein is CASRALAVSYEQYF. The CDR3, as DNA: TGTGCCAGTAGGGCACTAGCGGTCTCCTACGAGCAGTACTTC.

The gene calls are TRBV30 and TRBJ1-5, with D uncertain. CDR1 GTSNPN and CDR2 SVGIG come from the germline V gene (reference sequence). This CDR3 has 13 residues. Trimming removed 2 bases at V and 4 bases at J, with 9 bases between. CDR3 sequence: CAWSIALNQPQHF. CDR3 bases: TGTGCCTGGAGTATTGCCCTGAATCAGCCCCAGCATTTT.

This clonotype has a count of ten or more. The chain uses TRBV28 and TRBJ2-3; 16 bases match TRBD2. Germline-derived CDR1 and CDR2 are MDHEN and SYDVKM. The trim removed 6 bases at V and 2 bases at J, leaving 14 bases unmatched. The CDR3 length is 20 residues. The CDR3 nucleotides are TGTGCCAGCAGCTCCCTCACCGTGGGACTAGCGGGAGGGCCCACAGATACGCAGTATTTT. It translates to CASSSLTVGLAGGPTDTQYF.

This chain uses TRBV20-1 with TRBJ2-2; 12 bases agree with TRBD2. The CDR3 totals 17 residues. The germline gives CDR1 DFQATT, CDR2 SNEGSKA (reference sequence). Trimming removed 3 bases from V and 1 base from J; junction bases left unmatched: 6. The CDR3 here is CSARGTSGYKNTGELFF. The CDR3 DNA reads as TGCAGTGCTAGGGGGACTAGCGGGTACAAGAACACCGGGGAGCTGTTTTTT.

This clonotype was seen a single time. This chain joins TRBV10-3 and TRBJ2-7, with 9 bases identical to TRBD1. Germline CDR1 reads ENHRY; CDR2 reads SYGVKD. CDR3 length equals 16 residues. With 6 bases clipped from V and 4 bases from J, the junction kept 13 bases outside the gene matches. The CDR3 protein is CAIRRDRAPYFYEQYF. The CDR3 DNA reads TGTGCCATCAGAAGGGACAGGGCCCCTTATTTTTACGAGCAGTACTTC.

This clonotype has ten or more counts. The chain has TRBV24-1 and TRBJ2-7, with 7 bases matching TRBD1. Germline V gene data show CDR1 as KGHDR and CDR2 as SFDVKD. This CDR3 comprises 14 residues. V trimming: 0 bases; J trimming: 3 bases; junction bases outside the gene matches: 1. CDR3 DNA sequence: TGTGCCACCAGTGATTTGAGGACAGGCTACGAGCAGTACTTC. This translates into CATSDLRTGYEQYF.

At least ten counts were recorded for this clonotype. The V and J genes are TRBV7-2 and TRBJ2-7, with D uncertain. Trimming left V 5 bases short and J 0 bases short, with 14 bases between. Germline CDR1 SGHTA, CDR2 FQGNSA. The CDR3 extends over 15 amino acids. CDR3 loop: CASSVATDFSYEQYF. The CDR3, as DNA: TGTGCCAGCAGCGTCGCTACAGATTTCTCCTACGAGCAGTACTTC.

J is TRBJ2-7 and V is TRBV4-2, with D possibly being TRBD1 (6 bases). This CDR3 has 17 amino acids. V lost 0 bases and J lost 0, with 15 bases in between. Germline CDR1 LGHNA, CDR2 YNFKEQ. DNA of the CDR3: TGTGCCAGCAGCCAAGATTACCAGACAGGCCTCTCCTACGAGCAGTACTTC. Encoded protein: CASSQDYQTGLSYEQYF.

This clonotype was counted many times. This sequence joins TRBV10-3 and TRBJ1-1; D may be TRBD1 (6 bases). Trimming took 6 bases from V and 1 from J, leaving 9 bases between them. Germline CDR1 and CDR2: ENHRY and SYGVKD. The CDR3 runs 13 residues. The CDR3: CAIRDRQNTEAFF. CDR3 nucleotide sequence: TGTGCCATCAGGGACAGACAGAACACTGAAGCTTTCTTT.

The chain links TRBV20-1 to TRBJ1-1; the D is unclear. Germline lookup yields CDR1 DFQATT and CDR2 SNEGSKA (reference sequence). The CDR3 sequence is 12 residues long. Trimming removed 5 bases from V and 4 bases from J, with 11 bases in between. For the CDR3, the DNA is TGCAGTGCTCCGACTTGGGGCACTGAAGCTTTCTTT. It yields the protein CSAPTWGTEAFF.

Many counts were recorded for this clonotype. CDR3 in amino acids: CASSTGPGYNEQFF. In DNA, the CDR3 is TGTGCCAGCAGTACGGGCCCGGGCTACAATGAGCAGTTCTTC. The V and J genes are TRBV6-2 or TRBV6-3 and TRBJ2-1, with D unresolved. V was shortened by 5 bases and J by 3 bases, with 11 bases between the two germline ends. Germline assignment: CDR1 MNHEY and CDR2 SVGEGT. CDR3 size: 14 residues.

This clonotype was observed many times. This chain joins TRBV27 and TRBJ1-2; TRBD1 agrees at 8 bases. The ends lost 4 bases at V and 3 bases at J; junction bases unmatched: 7. The germline gives CDR1 MNHEY, CDR2 SMNVEV (reference sequence). The CDR3 loop spans 15 amino acids. DNA for the CDR3: TGTGCCAGCAGTTCCACGGCAGGGGGCCACTATGGCTACACCTTC. The encoded protein is CASSSTAGGHYGYTF.

The chain is built from TRBV29-1 and TRBJ1-3; TRBD1 might be the D (6 bases). The CDR3 has 16 residues. The V gene lost 4 bases and the J gene lost 4 bases, with 20 bases spanning the gap. Germline V gives CDR1 SQVTM, CDR2 ANQGSEA. CDR3 DNA: TGCAGCGTTGGAAGTCGGGACACTTCTCCGGGAAACACCATATATTTT. This encodes CSVGSRDTSPGNTIYF.

This clonotype was found a few times. V and J are TRBV10-3 and TRBJ1-2; 8 nucleotides agree with TRBD1. J was trimmed by 2 bases and V by 6 bases; bases with no gene match: 8. The germline CDR1 and CDR2 sequences are ENHRY and SYGVKD. The CDR3 is 15 residues long. The CDR3 DNA is TGTGCCATCAGAAAAGACAGGGGCGAGAACTATGGCTACACCTTC. Encoded protein: CAIRKDRGENYGYTF.

This clonotype occurred many times. The rearrangement joins TRBV20-1 to TRBJ2-3; the match to TRBD2 covers 10 bases. The CDR3 has 16 residues. V shed 0 bases, J shed 6 bases, and the junction held 9 bases outside the gene matches. Germline values: CDR1 DFQATT, CDR2 SNEGSKA (reference sequence). For the CDR3, the DNA is TGCAGTGCTAGAGACCCCTCTAGCGGGAGATTCGATACGCAGTATTTT. Translation: CSARDPSSGRFDTQYF.

The gene calls are TRBV18 and TRBJ2-2, with D perhaps matching TRBD2 (6 bases). This CDR3 has 17 amino acids. V was cut by 6 bases and J by 1 base, with 18 bases left in between. CDR1 is KGHSH and CDR2 is LQKENI in the germline V gene. DNA for the CDR3: TGTGCCAGCTCTACAACCCAAAGGGACTTGAACACCGGGGAGCTGTTTTTT. Its translation is CASSTTQRDLNTGELFF.